This T cell receptor beta chain was documented in a study of CD8+ T cells in alopecia areata. RNA was extracted and reverse transcribed into cDNA as the sequencing template. The repertoire was sequenced with immunoSEQ multiplex PCR; TCRdb's copy has only in-frame clones and lacks some. The repertoire consists of roughly 120,000 clones, none detected only once. Broader study findings: There were also resident alphabeta T cells of normal skin sequenced in scalp samples. Lesional scalp, notably in alopecia totalis/universalis, had clonality above that of normal scalp.

The germline gives CDR1 FNHDT, CDR2 SITEND (reference sequence). The CDR3 has 13 residues. This clone was observed a handful of times. Its specificity is unknown. Gene names follow the mouse nomenclature. With the read ending 4 residues before the CDR3 end, the germline J gene is used to fill in that end. This clonotype was obtained from a C3H/HeJ mouse with alopecia areata. MHC haplotype: H2-k. The source material was lesional skin. The chain employs TRBV19 and TRBJ2-1, with D perhaps assigned TRBD1 or TRBD2 (5 bases each). The CDR3 loop is CASSMGEGAEQFF. Partial CDR3 DNA: TGTGCCAGCAGTATGGGGGAGGGGGCT. The entire variable domain, with the rest obtained from reference TRBV19 and TRBJ2-1, is as follows: GGIITQTPKFLIGQEGQKLTLKCQQNFNHDTMYWYRQDSGKGLRLIYYSITENDLQKGDLSEGYDASREKKSSFSLTVTSAQKNEMAVFLCASSMGEGAEQFFGPGTRLTVL.